These T cell receptor beta chains were read from a single sample in a study of blood T cell repertoires in COVID-19. Assay: immunoSEQ multiplex PCR; the TCRdb copy retains only in-frame clones and omits some. The sample lists approximately 210,000 clones; 92% were seen once. Sample: peripheral blood. These receptors all come from a man aged 25 to 45 with acute or convalescent COVID-19. CDR3s include the opening cysteine and the closing phenylalanine or tryptophan. Each record gives: clone size, D gene, V gene, J gene, CDR3 protein, CDR3 DNA. D genes are given only for firm matches. Not all rows give a size; the values are once, few, many and, for expanded clones, a class.

NA	TRBD1	TRBV28	TRBJ2-2	CASSPVTGARTGELFF	TGTGCCAGCAGTCCCGTAACAGGGGCGAGGACCGGGGAGCTGTTTTTT
NA	TRBD1	TRBV4-1	TRBJ1-1	CASSQPGQELEAFF	TGCGCCAGCAGCCAACCGGGACAGGAGCTTGAAGCTTTCTTT
NA	TRBD1	TRBV28	TRBJ2-1	CASSSPGTGNNEQFF	TGTGCCAGCAGTTCCCCCGGGACAGGGAACAATGAGCAGTTCTTC
once	TRBD2	TRBV7-9	TRBJ2-1	CASRDSGTLPYNEQFF	TGTGCCAGCAGGGATAGCGGGACCCTCCCCTACAATGAGCAGTTCTTC
NA	TRBD1	TRBV28	TRBJ1-2	CASSPRTGLGYTF	TGTGCCAGCAGCCCCCGGACAGGGTTGGGCTACACCTTC
NA	TRBD2	TRBV30	TRBJ2-1	CAWRLAGHPYNEQFF	TGTGCCTGGAGACTAGCGGGCCATCCTTACAATGAGCAGTTCTTC
NA	NA	TRBV5-8	TRBJ2-3	CASTALGERADTQYF	TGTGCCAGCACCGCTTTGGGGGAGCGGGCAGATACGCAGTATTTT
NA	NA	TRBV7-9	TRBJ1-4	CASSYTGLNEKLFF	TGTGCCAGCAGCTATACGGGGTTGAATGAAAAACTGTTTTTT
NA	TRBD2	TRBV6-5	TRBJ2-7	CATQRDVSYEQYF	TGTGCCACCCAGCGGGATGTCTCCTACGAGCAGTACTTC
NA	TRBD1	TRBV30	TRBJ2-7	CAWSVGTGGEQYF	TGTGCCTGGAGTGTAGGGACAGGGGGGGAGCAGTACTTC
NA	NA	TRBV20-1	TRBJ2-5	CSPLEEETQYF	TGCAGCCCTTTAGAGGAAGAGACCCAGTACTTC
NA	NA	TRBV5-1	TRBJ1-4	CASSLDRPLRNEKLFF	TGCGCCAGCAGCTTGGACAGGCCACTCCGAAATGAAAAACTGTTTTTT
NA	NA	TRBV7-8	TRBJ1-2	CASSPNWGGSGYTF	TGTGCCAGCAGCCCCAATTGGGGAGGGAGCGGCTACACCTTC
NA	NA	TRBV19	TRBJ2-7	CATGQTQYEQYF	TGTGCCACAGGACAGACTCAGTACGAGCAGTACTTC
NA	NA	TRBV4-1	TRBJ1-5	CASSQVGNQPQHF	TGCGCCAGCAGCCAAGTAGGCAATCAGCCCCAGCATTTT
NA	NA	TRBV3-1/TRBV3-2	TRBJ2-3	CASSQFGTDTQYF	TGTGCCAGCAGCCAATTCGGCACAGATACGCAGTATTTT
NA	TRBD2	TRBV5-1	TRBJ2-7	CASSSSGSLGEQYF	TGCGCCAGCAGTTCTAGCGGGAGCTTAGGGGAGCAGTACTTC
NA	NA	TRBV10-2	TRBJ1-1	CASSLERNTEAFF	TGCGCCAGCAGTCTTGAGAGGAACACTGAAGCTTTCTTT
NA	TRBD1	TRBV10-2	TRBJ1-5	CASSEIFRGRGFGQPQHF	TGCGCCAGCAGTGAGATTTTTAGAGGCAGGGGGTTCGGACAGCCCCAGCATTTT
NA	NA	TRBV6-1	TRBJ1-5	CASSEARDFRWQPQHF	TGTGCCAGCAGTGAAGCTCGGGACTTCAGATGGCAGCCCCAGCATTTT
NA	NA	TRBV4-1	TRBJ2-7	CASSKRLASDEQYF	TGCGCCAGCAGCAAGCGGCTAGCGAGCGACGAGCAGTACTTC
NA	TRBD1	TRBV6-5	TRBJ1-4	CASIRPGQGKEKLFF	TGTGCCAGCATAAGACCGGGACAGGGGAAAGAAAAACTGTTTTTT
NA	TRBD2	TRBV7-9	TRBJ2-6	CASSLEGGVLTANVLTF	TGTGCCAGCAGCTTAGAGGGAGGGGTGCTGACGGCCAACGTCCTGACTTTC
once	NA	TRBV4-1	TRBJ1-6	CASSQVLGRHSPLHF	TGCGCCAGCAGCCAAGTTTTGGGGAGGCATTCACCCCTCCACTTT
NA	TRBD1	TRBV4-1	TRBJ1-2	CASSQVSGQGISSRGYTF	TGCGCCAGCAGCCAAGTATCGGGACAGGGCATCTCGTCTCGTGGCTACACCTTC
NA	NA	TRBV12-3/TRBV12-4	TRBJ2-7	CASSSQALNEQYF	TGTGCCAGCAGTTCTCAGGCCCTAAACGAGCAGTACTTC